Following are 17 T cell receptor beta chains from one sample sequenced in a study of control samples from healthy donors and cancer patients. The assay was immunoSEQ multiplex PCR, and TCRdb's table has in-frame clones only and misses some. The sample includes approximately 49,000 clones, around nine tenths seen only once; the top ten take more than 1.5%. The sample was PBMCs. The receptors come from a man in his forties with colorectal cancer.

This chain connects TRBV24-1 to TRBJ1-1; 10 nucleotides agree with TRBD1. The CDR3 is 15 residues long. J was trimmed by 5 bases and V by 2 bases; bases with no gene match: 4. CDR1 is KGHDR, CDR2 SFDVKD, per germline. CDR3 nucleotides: TGTGCCACCAGTGATTCGAGGACAGGGGGGACTGAAGCTTTCTTT. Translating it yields CATSDSRTGGTEAFF.

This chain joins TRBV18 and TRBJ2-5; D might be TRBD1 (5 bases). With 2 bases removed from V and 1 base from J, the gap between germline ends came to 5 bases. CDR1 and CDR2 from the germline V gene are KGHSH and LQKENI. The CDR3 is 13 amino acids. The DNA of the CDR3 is TGTGCCAGCTCACCAGACAGCCAAGAGACCCAGTACTTC. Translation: CASSPDSQETQYF.

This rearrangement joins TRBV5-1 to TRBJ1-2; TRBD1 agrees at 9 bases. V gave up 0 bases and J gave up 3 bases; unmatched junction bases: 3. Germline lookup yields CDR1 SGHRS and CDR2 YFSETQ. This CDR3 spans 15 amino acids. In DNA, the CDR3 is TGCGCCAGCAGCTTGGCGGGACAGGGATACTATGGCTACACCTTC. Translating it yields CASSLAGQGYYGYTF. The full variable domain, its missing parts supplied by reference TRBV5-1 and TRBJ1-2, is KAGVTQTPRYLIKTRGQQVTLSCSPISGHRSVSWYQQTPGQGLQFLFEYFSETQRNKGNFPGRFSGRQFSNSRSEMNVSTLELGDSALYLCASSLAGQGYYGYTFGSGTRLTVV.

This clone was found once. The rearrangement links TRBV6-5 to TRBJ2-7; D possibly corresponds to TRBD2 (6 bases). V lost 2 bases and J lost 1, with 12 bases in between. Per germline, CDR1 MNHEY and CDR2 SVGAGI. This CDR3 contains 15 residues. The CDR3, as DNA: TGTGCCAGCAGTTACAGGGACTGGGTTTCCTACGAGCAGTACTTC. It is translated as CASSYRDWVSYEQYF.

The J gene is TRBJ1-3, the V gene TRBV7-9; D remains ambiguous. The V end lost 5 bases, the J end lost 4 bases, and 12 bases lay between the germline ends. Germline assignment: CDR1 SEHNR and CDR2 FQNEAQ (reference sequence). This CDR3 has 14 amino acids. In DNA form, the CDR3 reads TGTGCCAGCAGCCCCTCCACAGAGGGAAACACCATATATTTT. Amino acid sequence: CASSPSTEGNTIYF.

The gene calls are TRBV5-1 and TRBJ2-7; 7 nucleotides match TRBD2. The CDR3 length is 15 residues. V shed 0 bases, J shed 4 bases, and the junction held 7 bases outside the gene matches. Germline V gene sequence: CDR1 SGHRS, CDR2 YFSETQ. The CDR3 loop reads CASSLESAGGYEQYF. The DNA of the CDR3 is TGCGCCAGCAGCTTGGAGTCCGCCGGGGGGTACGAGCAGTACTTC.

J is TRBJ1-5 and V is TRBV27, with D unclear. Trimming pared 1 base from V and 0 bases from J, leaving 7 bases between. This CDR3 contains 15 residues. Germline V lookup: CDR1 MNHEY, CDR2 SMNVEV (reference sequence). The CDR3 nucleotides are TGTGCCAGCAGTTTATACAGCAATAGCAATCAGCCCCAGCATTTT. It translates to CASSLYSNSNQPQHF.

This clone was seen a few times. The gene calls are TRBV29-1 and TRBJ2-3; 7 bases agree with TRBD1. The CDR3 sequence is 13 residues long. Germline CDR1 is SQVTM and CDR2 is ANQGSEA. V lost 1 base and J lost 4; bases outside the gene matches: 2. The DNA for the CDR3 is TGCAGCGTTGAAGCGACAGGGTCAGATACGCAGTATTTT. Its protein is CSVEATGSDTQYF.

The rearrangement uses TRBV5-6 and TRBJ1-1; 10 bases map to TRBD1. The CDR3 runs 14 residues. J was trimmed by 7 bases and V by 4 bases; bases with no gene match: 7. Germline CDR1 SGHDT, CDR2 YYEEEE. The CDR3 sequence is CASSRDRGPFEAFF. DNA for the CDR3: TGTGCCAGCAGCCGGGACAGGGGCCCTTTTGAAGCTTTCTTT.

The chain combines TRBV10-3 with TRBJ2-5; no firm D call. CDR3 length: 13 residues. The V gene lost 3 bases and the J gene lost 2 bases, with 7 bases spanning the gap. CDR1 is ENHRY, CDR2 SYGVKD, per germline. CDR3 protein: CAISERKQETQYF. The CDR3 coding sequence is TGTGCCATCAGTGAAAGGAAGCAAGAGACCCAGTACTTC.

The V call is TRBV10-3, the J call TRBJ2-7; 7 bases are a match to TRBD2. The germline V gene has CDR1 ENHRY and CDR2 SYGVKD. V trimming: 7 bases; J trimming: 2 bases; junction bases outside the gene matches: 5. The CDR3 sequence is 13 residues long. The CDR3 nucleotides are TGTGCCATCATGACTAGCATTCCCTACGAGCAGTACTTC. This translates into CAIMTSIPYEQYF.

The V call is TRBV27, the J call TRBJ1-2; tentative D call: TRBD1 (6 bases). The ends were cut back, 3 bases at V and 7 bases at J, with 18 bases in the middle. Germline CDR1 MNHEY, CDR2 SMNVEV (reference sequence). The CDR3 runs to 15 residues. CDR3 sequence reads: CASSFLAQGTAGYTF. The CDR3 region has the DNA TGTGCCAGCAGTTTTCTGGCCCAGGGGACTGCTGGCTACACCTTC.

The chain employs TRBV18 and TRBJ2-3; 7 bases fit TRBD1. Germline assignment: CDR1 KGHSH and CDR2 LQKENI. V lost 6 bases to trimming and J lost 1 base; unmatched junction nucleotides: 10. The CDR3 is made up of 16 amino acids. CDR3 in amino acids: CASSPSGTVGTDTQYF. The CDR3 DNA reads TGTGCCAGCTCCCCATCCGGGACAGTTGGCACAGATACGCAGTATTTT. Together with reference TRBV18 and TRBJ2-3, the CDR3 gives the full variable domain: NAGVMQNPRHLVRRRGQEARLRCSPMKGHSHVYWYRQLPEEGLKFMVYLQKENIIDESGMPKERFSAEFPKEGPSILRIQQVVRGDSAAYFCASSPSGTVGTDTQYFGPGTRLTVL.

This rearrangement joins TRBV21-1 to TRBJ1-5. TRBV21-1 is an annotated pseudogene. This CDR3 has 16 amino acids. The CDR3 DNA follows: TGTGCCAGCGGAGGAAGTACGTCGGCGAGCAATCAGCCCCAGCATTTT. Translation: CASGGSTSASNQPQHF.

This CDR3 reads CASSLVPGAGDLPPYGYTF. CDR3 nucleotides: TGTGCCAGCAGTTTAGTTCCGGGGGCAGGGGATCTTCCGCCCTATGGCTACACCTTC. J is TRBJ1-2 and V is TRBV27; tentatively, D is TRBD1 (6 bases). CDR3 length: 19 amino acids. V lost 2 bases and J lost 4, with 26 bases in between. CDR1 is MNHEY and CDR2 is SMNVEV in the germline V gene (reference sequence).

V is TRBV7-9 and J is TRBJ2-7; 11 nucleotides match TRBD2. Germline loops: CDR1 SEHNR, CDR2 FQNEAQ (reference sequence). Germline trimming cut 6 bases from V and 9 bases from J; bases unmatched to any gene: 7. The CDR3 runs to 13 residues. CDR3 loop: CASRQTSGEVQYF. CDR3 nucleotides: TGTGCCAGCAGACAGACTAGCGGGGAGGTGCAGTACTTC.

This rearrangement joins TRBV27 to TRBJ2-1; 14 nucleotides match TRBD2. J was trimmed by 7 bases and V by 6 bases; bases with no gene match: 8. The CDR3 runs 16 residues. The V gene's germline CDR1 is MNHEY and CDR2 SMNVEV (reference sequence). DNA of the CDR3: TGTGCCAGCAGACCTCCGGGACTAGCGGGAGAAAATGAGCAGTTCTTC. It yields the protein CASRPPGLAGENEQFF.